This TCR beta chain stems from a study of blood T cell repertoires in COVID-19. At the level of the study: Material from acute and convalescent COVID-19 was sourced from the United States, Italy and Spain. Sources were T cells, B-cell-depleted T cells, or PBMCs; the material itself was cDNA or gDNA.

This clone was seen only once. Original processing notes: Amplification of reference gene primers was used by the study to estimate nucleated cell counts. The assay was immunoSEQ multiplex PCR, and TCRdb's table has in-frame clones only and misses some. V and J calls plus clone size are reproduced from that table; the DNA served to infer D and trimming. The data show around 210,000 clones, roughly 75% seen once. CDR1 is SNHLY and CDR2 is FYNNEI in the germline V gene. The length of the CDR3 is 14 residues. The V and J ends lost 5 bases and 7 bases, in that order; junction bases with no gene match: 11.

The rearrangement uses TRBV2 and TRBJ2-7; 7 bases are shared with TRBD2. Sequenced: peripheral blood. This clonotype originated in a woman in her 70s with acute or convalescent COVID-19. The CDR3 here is CASSPRLAGWEQYF. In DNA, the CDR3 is TGTGCCAGCAGTCCTAGACTAGCTGGGTGGGAGCAGTACTTC.